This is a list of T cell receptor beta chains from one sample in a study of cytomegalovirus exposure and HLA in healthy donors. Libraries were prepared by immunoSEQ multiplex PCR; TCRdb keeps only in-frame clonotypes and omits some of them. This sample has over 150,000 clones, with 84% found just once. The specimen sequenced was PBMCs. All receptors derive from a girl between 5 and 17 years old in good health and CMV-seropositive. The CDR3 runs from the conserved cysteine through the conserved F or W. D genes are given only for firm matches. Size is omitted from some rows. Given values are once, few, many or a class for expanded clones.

CDR3aa: CASGLGTSGGDNEQFF
CDR3nt: TGTGCTAGTGGACTCGGAACTAGCGGGGGGGACAATGAGCAGTTCTTC
abundance: NA
j_gene: TRBJ2-1
v_gene: TRBV12-5
len: 16
d_gene: TRBD2

CDR3aa: CASSLVAGSFRSPLHF
CDR3nt: TGTGCCAGCAGCTTGGTAGCAGGGTCCTTTCGGTCACCCCTCCACTTT
abundance: NA
j_gene: TRBJ1-6
v_gene: TRBV5-4
len: 16
d_gene: NA

CDR3aa: CASNGQAYNSPLHF
CDR3nt: TGTGCCAGCAATGGACAGGCCTATAATTCACCCCTCCACTTT
abundance: NA
j_gene: TRBJ1-6
v_gene: TRBV2
len: 14
d_gene: TRBD1

CDR3aa: CASRGGSGQPQHF
CDR3nt: TGTGCCAGCAGGGGGGGGTCCGGTCAGCCCCAGCATTTT
abundance: NA
j_gene: TRBJ1-5
v_gene: TRBV2
len: 13
d_gene: NA

CDR3aa: CASSQDLSDTQYF
CDR3nt: TGTGCCAGCAGCCAAGATCTGTCAGATACGCAGTATTTT
abundance: NA
j_gene: TRBJ2-3
v_gene: TRBV14
len: 13
d_gene: NA

CDR3aa: CASSLDTRSGNTIYF
CDR3nt: TGCGCCAGCAGCCTCGACACTCGCTCTGGAAACACCATATATTTT
abundance: NA
j_gene: TRBJ1-3
v_gene: TRBV4-1
len: 15
d_gene: NA

CDR3aa: CASSVGGTGELFF
CDR3nt: TGTGCCAGCAGTGTAGGGGGTACCGGGGAGCTGTTTTTT
abundance: NA
j_gene: TRBJ2-2
v_gene: TRBV6-4
len: 13
d_gene: NA

CDR3aa: CASSPGGDPEAFF
CDR3nt: TGTGCCAGCAGCCCCGGCGGCGACCCTGAAGCTTTCTTT
abundance: NA
j_gene: TRBJ1-1
v_gene: TRBV7-9
len: 13
d_gene: NA

CDR3aa: CASSEGQPQHF
CDR3nt: TGTGCCAGCAGCGAGGGCCAGCCCCAGCATTTT
abundance: NA
j_gene: TRBJ1-5
v_gene: TRBV21-1
len: 11
d_gene: NA

CDR3aa: CASYQTGVGEQYF
CDR3nt: TGTGCCAGCTATCAAACAGGGGTTGGCGAGCAGTACTTC
abundance: NA
j_gene: TRBJ2-7
v_gene: TRBV28
len: 13
d_gene: TRBD1

CDR3aa: CASLEGVFSTDTQYF
CDR3nt: TGTGCCAGCTTGGAAGGGGTCTTTAGCACAGATACGCAGTATTTT
abundance: NA
j_gene: TRBJ2-3
v_gene: TRBV2
len: 15
d_gene: NA

CDR3aa: CASSFRQTYEQYF
CDR3nt: TGTGCCAGCAGTTTCCGACAGACTTACGAGCAGTACTTC
abundance: NA
j_gene: TRBJ2-7
v_gene: TRBV27
len: 13
d_gene: NA

CDR3aa: CASSLQLNTEAFF
CDR3nt: TGTGCCAGCAGCTTACAGCTGAACACTGAAGCTTTCTTT
abundance: NA
j_gene: TRBJ1-1
v_gene: TRBV9
len: 13
d_gene: NA

CDR3aa: CASSPWGRGADGYTF
CDR3nt: TGTGCCAGCAGCCCGTGGGGCAGGGGGGCGGATGGCTACACCTTC
abundance: NA
j_gene: TRBJ1-2
v_gene: TRBV14
len: 15
d_gene: TRBD1

CDR3aa: CASSRIQGADYGYTF
CDR3nt: TGTGCCAGCAGCAGGATACAGGGGGCTGACTATGGCTACACCTTC
abundance: NA
j_gene: TRBJ1-2
v_gene: TRBV13
len: 15
d_gene: TRBD1

CDR3aa: CASSWGVPGHPSGNTIYF
CDR3nt: TGTGCCAGCAGCTGGGGAGTACCAGGTCACCCCTCTGGAAACACCATATATTTT
abundance: NA
j_gene: TRBJ1-3
v_gene: TRBV5-5
len: 18
d_gene: NA

CDR3aa: CATSRDRGSGNTIYF
CDR3nt: TGTGCCACCAGCAGAGACCGGGGATCTGGAAACACCATATATTTT
abundance: NA
j_gene: TRBJ1-3
v_gene: TRBV15
len: 15
d_gene: NA

CDR3aa: CASSYSGTGGTEAFF
CDR3nt: TGTGCCAGCAGTTACTCCGGGACAGGGGGCACTGAAGCTTTCTTT
abundance: few
j_gene: TRBJ1-1
v_gene: TRBV6-6
len: 15
d_gene: TRBD1

CDR3aa: CASSYGTGASYGYTF
CDR3nt: TGTGCCAGCAGTTACGGGACAGGGGCTTCCTATGGCTACACCTTC
abundance: NA
j_gene: TRBJ1-2
v_gene: TRBV6-6
len: 15
d_gene: TRBD1